Below are 24 T cell receptor beta chains sequenced from a single sample in a study of blood T cell repertoires in COVID-19. Here immunoSEQ multiplex PCR was the method, and the copy in TCRdb shows in-frame clones only, minus some. Of 13,000 or so clones in the sample, over 80% are singletons; the top ten hold over 15%. Sequencing used peripheral blood. These receptors came from a middle-aged man with active or convalescent COVID-19.

As DNA, the CDR3 is TGTGCCAGCAGTTTATTGGGGGCGCAGGGCTACACCTTC. Translating gives CASSLLGAQGYTF. The rearrangement joins TRBV28 to TRBJ1-2; tentative D call: TRBD1 (6 bases). Trimming removed 1 base at V and 8 bases at J, with 11 bases between. Looked up from germline, CDR1 is MDHEN and CDR2 is SYDVKM. CDR3 size: 13 residues.

V gene TRBV28 combines with J gene TRBJ2-3, with D unclear. The germline V and J ends were trimmed by 8 bases and 1 base, with 25 bases remaining between them. The germline V gene encodes CDR1 MDHEN and CDR2 SYDVKM. The CDR3 sequence is 18 residues long. For the CDR3, the DNA is TGTGCCAGCCAAGCTTTCCCAGATGCCGGCCGGGGCACAGATACGCAGTATTTT. Amino acids: CASQAFPDAGRGTDTQYF. The full variable domain, its missing parts supplied by reference TRBV28 and TRBJ2-3, is DVKVTQSSRYLVKRTGEKVFLECVQDMDHENMFWYRQDPGLGLRLIYFSYDVKMKEKGDIPEGYSVSREKKERFSLILESASTNQTSMYLCASQAFPDAGRGTDTQYFGPGTRLTVL.

V gene TRBV19 combines with J gene TRBJ2-3; 14 nucleotides agree with TRBD2. Per germline, CDR1 LNHDA and CDR2 SQIVND (reference sequence). The V gene end was trimmed by 5 bases and the J gene end by 3 bases; junction bases not matched to a gene: 10. The CDR3 sequence is 18 residues long. Here the CDR3 reads CASSGRLAGGPGTDTQYF. Here the CDR3 DNA reads TGTGCCAGTAGTGGGAGACTAGCGGGGGGGCCGGGTACAGATACGCAGTATTTT. Full variable domain (missing parts from reference TRBV19 and TRBJ2-3): DGGITQSPKYLFRKEGQNVTLSCEQNLNHDAMYWYRQDPGQGLRLIYYSQIVNDFQKGDIAEGYSVSREKKESFPLTVTSAQKNPTAFYLCASSGRLAGGPGTDTQYFGPGTRLTVL.

V gene TRBV19 combines with J gene TRBJ1-2; a weak D match, TRBD1 (5 bases). The CDR3 has 14 residues. V was cut by 5 bases and J by 6 bases, with 16 bases left in between. Germline CDR1 is LNHDA and CDR2 is SQIVND (reference sequence). The CDR3 region has the DNA TGTGCCAGTAGTTGGTGGGGCCGTAGGGATGGCTACACCTTC. Its translation is CASSWWGRRDGYTF. Complete variable domain (other parts from reference TRBV19 and TRBJ1-2): DGGITQSPKYLFRKEGQNVTLSCEQNLNHDAMYWYRQDPGQGLRLIYYSQIVNDFQKGDIAEGYSVSREKKESFPLTVTSAQKNPTAFYLCASSWWGRRDGYTFGSGTRLTVV.

This clone was seen a single time. The chain is built from TRBV18 and TRBJ1-1; no reliable D call. V was trimmed by 3 bases and J by 6 bases, leaving 11 bases between them. Germline assignment: CDR1 KGHSH and CDR2 LQKENI. CDR3 length equals 13 residues. The CDR3: CASSPTGESEAFF. CDR3 coding DNA: TGTGCCAGCTCACCCACCGGGGAGTCTGAAGCTTTCTTT.

The CDR3 loop is CASSLEGGNEQFF. CDR3 coding DNA: TGTGCCAGCAGCTTAGAAGGAGGCAATGAGCAGTTCTTC. The chain joins TRBV7-2 to TRBJ2-1, with a possible D match to TRBD2 (5 bases). Trimming stripped 1 base from V and 6 bases from J, with 7 bases between. Per germline, CDR1 SGHTA and CDR2 FQGNSA. CDR3 length equals 13 residues.

The rearrangement links TRBV24-1 to TRBJ2-5; D possibly corresponds to TRBD2 (6 bases). V lost 4 bases and J 2 bases, leaving 13 bases between the germline ends. CDR1 KGHDR and CDR2 SFDVKD come from the germline V gene. This CDR3 has 15 residues. In nucleotides, the CDR3 is TGTGCCACCAGTGACCGCGGGGCTGCGCAAGAGACCCAGTACTTC. It codes for CATSDRGAAQETQYF.

The V and J genes are TRBV28 and TRBJ1-3, with D maybe TRBD1 (5 bases). The length of the CDR3 is 16 residues. The V end lost 5 bases, the J end lost 4 bases, and 18 bases lay between the germline ends. Germline-derived CDR1 and CDR2 are MDHEN and SYDVKM. The CDR3 DNA is TGTGCCAGCAGTGCCCTGGACACATTAATCGGAAACACCATATATTTT. This codes for CASSALDTLIGNTIYF.

V is TRBV6-2 or TRBV6-3 and J is TRBJ1-5, with a possible D match to TRBD1 (6 bases). This CDR3 region has 15 residues. The germline CDR1 and CDR2 sequences are MNHEY and SVGEGT. V was pared by 0 bases and J by 7 bases, with 13 bases between. CDR3 loop: CASSYSGQGWQPQHF. The CDR3 DNA reads as TGTGCCAGCAGTTACTCGGGGCAGGGGTGGCAGCCCCAGCATTTT.

The chain links TRBV5-6 to TRBJ2-7; a weak D match, TRBD2 (6 bases). V lost 4 bases, J lost 6 bases, and 29 bases lay in between. This CDR3 comprises 18 residues. Looked up from germline, CDR1 is SGHDT and CDR2 is YYEEEE. CDR3 sequence reads: CASSPTDLRAGRLGEQYF. CDR3 sequence (DNA): TGTGCCAGCAGCCCGACGGACTTGCGGGCGGGAAGACTGGGCGAGCAGTACTTC.

This clone has a handful of counts. The genes are TRBV20-1 and TRBJ1-1; TRBD1 is a possible D gene (6 bases). Trimming cost V 3 bases and J 9 bases, with 20 bases left between them. Germline lookup yields CDR1 DFQATT and CDR2 SNEGSKA (reference sequence). CDR3 size: 14 residues. The CDR3: CSASKAGDNHKAFF. The CDR3 nucleotides are TGCAGTGCTAGTAAGGCAGGGGACAATCACAAAGCTTTCTTT.

This chain connects TRBV2 to TRBJ1-1; 9 positions match TRBD1. Germline assignment: CDR1 SNHLY and CDR2 FYNNEI. The CDR3 covers 14 residues. Trimming removed 6 bases from V and 1 base from J; junction bases left unmatched: 3. The DNA for the CDR3 is TGTGCCAGCAGCGAACAGGGGGCGAACACTGAAGCTTTCTTT. Residues: CASSEQGANTEAFF.

The chain has TRBV19 and TRBJ2-3; D remains unclear. V was pared by 5 bases and J by 2 bases, with 8 bases between. CDR1 and CDR2 from the germline V gene are LNHDA and SQIVND (reference sequence). This CDR3 comprises 13 residues. The CDR3 DNA sequence: TGTGCCAGTAGTCCTTCCCCCACAGATACGCAGTATTTT. Protein sequence: CASSPSPTDTQYF.

This clone occurred a few times. The chain joins TRBV5-4 to TRBJ2-7; the match to TRBD1 covers 7 bases. CDR1 SGHNT and CDR2 YYREEE come from the germline V gene (reference sequence). Losses at the gene ends were 4 bases for V and 3 bases for J; bases not matched to a gene: 4. The CDR3 has 13 residues. CDR3 region: CASSLRDSYEQYF. In nucleotides, the CDR3 is TGTGCCAGCAGCCTACGGGACAGCTACGAGCAGTACTTC.

In its sample, this clone was seen a few times. The rearrangement joins TRBV4-1 to TRBJ1-6; 7 bases match TRBD1. This CDR3 is 16 amino acids long. Germline lookup yields CDR1 MGHRA and CDR2 YSYEKL. The J segment lost 9 bases and the V segment lost 0 bases, leaving 8 bases of the junction unmatched. The CDR3 region is CASSQEWTGQSSPLHF. In DNA, the CDR3 is TGCGCCAGCAGCCAAGAGTGGACAGGACAGAGTTCACCCCTCCACTTT.

This sequence joins TRBV9 and TRBJ2-1; TRBD2 matches 11 bases. CDR1 SGDLS and CDR2 YYNGEE come from the germline V gene. The CDR3 length is 17 residues. Trimming cost V 4 bases and J 8 bases; bases outside gene matches: 14. CDR3 nucleotides: TGTGCCAGCAGCACCTCTAGCGGGGGGACTCCTTTCGATGAGCAGTTCTTC. It specifies CASSTSSGGTPFDEQFF.

The chain is built from TRBV7-2 and TRBJ1-1; 9 nucleotides align to TRBD1. Trimming removed 7 bases from V and 8 bases from J; junction bases left unmatched: 14. CDR1 is SGHTA, CDR2 FQGNSA, per germline. CDR3 length: 15 residues. DNA of the CDR3: TGTGCCAGCACCGTCGTAACAGGCGGGACAGGGGAAGCTTTCTTT. Protein: CASTVVTGGTGEAFF.

This clone was detected only once. The J gene is TRBJ2-5, the V gene TRBV24-1; D is unresolved. V was shortened by 0 bases and J by 3 bases, with 7 bases between the two germline ends. Germline V lookup: CDR1 KGHDR, CDR2 SFDVKD. The CDR3 spans 14 residues. The CDR3 DNA is TGTGCCACCAGTGATTTGGGCGGAGAAGAGACCCAGTACTTC. It codes for CATSDLGGEETQYF.

The V and J genes are TRBV15 and TRBJ1-1, with D possibly matching TRBD1 (5 bases). V lost 5 bases to trimming and J lost 5 bases, with 15 bases between them. The CDR3 loop spans 14 amino acids. Germline CDR1 reads LNHNV; CDR2 reads YYDKDF (reference sequence). The CDR3 here is CATSGGRVGTEAFF. The DNA for the CDR3 is TGTGCCACCAGCGGAGGCAGGGTAGGGACTGAAGCTTTCTTT.

The chain employs TRBV5-8 and TRBJ1-2; D is unresolved. Between the trimmed V and J ends, which lost 4 bases and 4 bases, there was a span of 8 bases. Germline V gives CDR1 SGHTS, CDR2 YDEGEE. The CDR3 length is 12 residues. The CDR3 spells CASSPGVYGYTF. In DNA form, the CDR3 reads TGTGCCAGCAGCCCCGGGGTCTATGGCTACACCTTC.

The chain uses TRBV6-6 and TRBJ2-3, with 10 bases identical to TRBD2. The ends lost 6 bases at V and 1 base at J; junction bases unmatched: 4. This CDR3 has 15 residues. Germline V gives CDR1 MNHNY, CDR2 SVGAGI (reference sequence). The CDR3 DNA follows: TGTGCCAGCAGACTTAGCGGGGGGCGCACAGATACGCAGTATTTT. Translation: CASRLSGGRTDTQYF.

V usage is TRBV28 and J usage is TRBJ2-2, with 11 bases lining up with TRBD1. Germline assignment: CDR1 MDHEN and CDR2 SYDVKM. This CDR3 region has 14 residues. The J segment lost 1 base and the V segment lost 8 bases, leaving 0 bases of the junction unmatched. The CDR3, as DNA: TGTGCCAGCGGGACAGGGGGGAACACCGGGGAGCTGTTTTTT. Translating it yields CASGTGGNTGELFF.

The genes are TRBV27 and TRBJ2-6; D is possibly TRBD2 (5 bases). Germline V lookup: CDR1 MNHEY, CDR2 SMNVEV (reference sequence). The CDR3 loop spans 20 amino acids. V was shortened by 4 bases and J by 0 bases, with 22 bases between the two germline ends. The CDR3 DNA sequence: TGTGCCAGCAGTTCCTGGTCGAGGGTCTACATTCGCTCTGGGGCCAACGTCCTGACTTTC. Protein sequence: CASSSWSRVYIRSGANVLTF.

The gene calls are TRBV7-9 and TRBJ2-1; possibly TRBD2 for D (5 bases). CDR3 length: 14 residues. V lost 8 bases to trimming and J lost 1 base, with 12 bases between them. Germline V gene data show CDR1 as SEHNR and CDR2 as FQNEAQ (reference sequence). Written as DNA, the CDR3 is TGTGCCAGCCGCCGTGAGGGTTCCTACAATGAGCAGTTCTTC. It translates to CASRREGSYNEQFF.